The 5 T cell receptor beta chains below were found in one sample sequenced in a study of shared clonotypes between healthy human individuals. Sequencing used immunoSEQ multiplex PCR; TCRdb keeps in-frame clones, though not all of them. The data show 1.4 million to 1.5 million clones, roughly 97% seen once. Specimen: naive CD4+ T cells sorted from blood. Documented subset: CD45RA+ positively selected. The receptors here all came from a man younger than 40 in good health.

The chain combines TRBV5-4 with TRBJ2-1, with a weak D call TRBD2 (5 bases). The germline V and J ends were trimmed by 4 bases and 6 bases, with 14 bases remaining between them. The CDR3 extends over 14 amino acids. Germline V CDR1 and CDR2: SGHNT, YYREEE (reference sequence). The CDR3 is CASSGGPGGNEQFF. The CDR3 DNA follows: TGTGCCAGCAGCGGTGGTCCAGGAGGCAATGAGCAGTTCTTC.

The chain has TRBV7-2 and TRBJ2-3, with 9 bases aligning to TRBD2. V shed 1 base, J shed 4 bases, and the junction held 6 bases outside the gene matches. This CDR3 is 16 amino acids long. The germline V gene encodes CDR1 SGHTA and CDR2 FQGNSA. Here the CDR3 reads CASSLVGSGRPDTQYF. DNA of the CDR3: TGTGCCAGCAGCTTAGTCGGTAGCGGGAGACCAGATACGCAGTATTTT.

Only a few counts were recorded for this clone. CDR3 loop: CASSGSKLNTEAFF. Written as DNA, the CDR3 is TGTGCCAGCAGTGGGTCTAAGCTGAACACTGAAGCTTTCTTT. The chain couples TRBV25-1 to TRBJ1-1; no clear D. CDR1 MGHDK and CDR2 SYGVNS come from the germline V gene. The CDR3 length is 14 residues. V shed 4 bases and J shed 0 bases, with 9 bases lying between them.

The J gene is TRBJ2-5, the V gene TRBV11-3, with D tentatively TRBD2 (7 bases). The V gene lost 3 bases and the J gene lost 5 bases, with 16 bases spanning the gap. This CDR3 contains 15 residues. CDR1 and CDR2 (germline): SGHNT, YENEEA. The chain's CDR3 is CASSLNGGARETQYF. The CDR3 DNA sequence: TGTGCCAGCAGCTTGAATGGGGGGGCGCGGGAGACCCAGTACTTC.

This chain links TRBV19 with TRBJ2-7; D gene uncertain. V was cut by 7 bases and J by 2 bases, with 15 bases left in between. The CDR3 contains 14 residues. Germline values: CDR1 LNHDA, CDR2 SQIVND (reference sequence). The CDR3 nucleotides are TGTGCCAGTACCCAAGGAGTAGGGCCCTACGAGCAGTACTTC. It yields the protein CASTQGVGPYEQYF.